One sample yielded the 20 T cell receptor beta chains listed below, sequenced in a study of radiation and T cells in renal cell carcinoma. As to time point: blood 2 weeks post-SBRT. Treatment defined: 15 Gy SBRT to primary tumor, nephrectomy 4 weeks later. Data came from immunoSEQ multiplex PCR; TCRdb stores just in-frame clones and leaves some out. The table shows 120,000 or so clones, with over 75% occurring only once. Source: blood, taken from a patient whose treatment included radiotherapy and nephrectomy. The receptors shown here come from a woman aged 60 to 75 with renal cell carcinoma.

The gene calls are TRBV7-9 and TRBJ1-2; a possible D gene is TRBD1 (5 bases). Germline CDR1 is SEHNR and CDR2 is FQNEAQ (reference sequence). Between the trimmed V and J ends, which lost 1 base and 4 bases, there was a span of 10 bases. The CDR3 has 14 residues. The DNA of the CDR3 is TGTGCCAGCAGCTTAGGGACGGGGACCTATGGCTACACCTTC. It specifies CASSLGTGTYGYTF.

V and J are TRBV9 and TRBJ2-7; 11 bases fit TRBD1. V lost 4 bases, J lost 2 bases, and 5 bases stayed unmatched. Per germline, CDR1 SGDLS and CDR2 YYNGEE. The CDR3 has 15 amino acids. The CDR3 loop reads CASSPWTGGAYEQYF. CDR3 DNA: TGTGCCAGCAGCCCCTGGACAGGGGGCGCCTACGAGCAGTACTTC.

The rearrangement uses TRBV15 and TRBJ2-5, with D possibly called TRBD1 or TRBD2 (5 bases each). The CDR3 length is 15 residues. Deletions cut 5 bases from V and 2 bases from J, with 15 bases between. CDR1 and CDR2 from the germline V gene are LNHNV and YYDKDF (reference sequence). The CDR3 DNA follows: TGTGCCACCAGCCGGGGCCCTGAAAGACAAGAGACCCAGTACTTC. Its protein is CATSRGPERQETQYF. The whole variable domain, filled in from reference TRBV15 and TRBJ2-5, reads DAMVIQNPRYQVTQFGKPVTLSCSQTLNHNVMYWYQQKSSQAPKLLFHYYDKDFNNEADTPDNFQSRRPNTSFCFLDIRSPGLGDTAMYLCATSRGPERQETQYFGPGTRLLVL.

The chain uses TRBV7-2 and TRBJ1-4, with unresolved D. Germline loops: CDR1 SGHTA, CDR2 FQGNSA. The CDR3 consists of 12 residues. Trimming stripped 3 bases from V and 8 bases from J, with 7 bases between. The CDR3 bases are TGTGCCAGCAGCTTTAGAAGAGAAAAACTGTTTTTT. Protein product: CASSFRREKLFF.

The chain has TRBV9 and TRBJ1-2; 9 bases are shared with TRBD1. Germline-derived CDR1 and CDR2 are SGDLS and YYNGEE. There are 16 residues in the CDR3. V was pared by 3 bases and J by 0 bases, with 6 bases of the junction left unmatched. The CDR3 reads CASSAHRQGANYGYTF. The CDR3 DNA follows: TGTGCCAGCAGCGCACATAGACAGGGGGCTAACTATGGCTACACCTTC.

The chain has TRBV6-1 and TRBJ2-7; a weak D match, TRBD1 (5 bases). V shed 10 bases and J shed 4 bases, with 20 bases lying between them. Germline loops: CDR1 MNHNS, CDR2 SASEGT. This CDR3 contains 14 residues. The CDR3 DNA sequence: TGTGCCACCGCCTCAGGGCGCGTTACGTACGAGCAGTACTTC. Translation: CATASGRVTYEQYF.

This clone was seen only a few times. The chain uses TRBV5-1 and TRBJ1-2, with a possible D match to TRBD1 (6 bases). V shed 5 bases and J shed 7 bases, with 15 bases lying between them. Germline lookup yields CDR1 SGHRS and CDR2 YFSETQ. The CDR3 has 13 amino acids. CDR3 DNA sequence: TGCGCCAGCAGTGGGGGCGAGGCCCTTGGCTACACCTTC. This codes for CASSGGEALGYTF.

The genes are TRBV7-9 and TRBJ1-2; D is undetermined. V gave up 1 base and J gave up 4 bases, with 16 bases separating them. The CDR3 covers 16 residues. CDR1 is SEHNR and CDR2 is FQNEAQ in the germline V gene (reference sequence). The CDR3 here is CASSLEISPTGYGYTF. The CDR3 DNA sequence: TGTGCCAGCAGCTTAGAAATAAGTCCCACCGGCTATGGCTACACCTTC.

The CDR3 coding sequence is TGTGCCAGCAGCGCCCGGGACCACCTGGGACAGGGTTCCGGAAACACCATATATTTT. Residues: CASSARDHLGQGSGNTIYF. The V gene is TRBV9, the J gene TRBJ1-3; TRBD1 matches 9 bases. Germline CDR1 reads SGDLS; CDR2 reads YYNGEE. The J segment lost 4 bases and the V segment lost 3 bases, leaving 17 bases of the junction unmatched. The CDR3 is 19 amino acids.

V gene TRBV29-1 combines with J gene TRBJ1-1; 10 nucleotides align to TRBD1. Germline CDR1 and CDR2: SQVTM and ANQGSEA. J was trimmed by 5 bases and V by 4 bases; bases with no gene match: 4. The CDR3 loop spans 13 amino acids. CDR3 residues: CSVVRTGGTEAFF. The DNA for the CDR3 is TGCAGCGTTGTAAGGACAGGGGGGACTGAAGCTTTCTTT.

The chain combines TRBV27 with TRBJ2-2; TRBD2 matches at 13 bases. The CDR3 is 19 amino acids. CDR1 MNHEY and CDR2 SMNVEV come from the germline V gene (reference sequence). V gave up 4 bases and J gave up 3 bases; unmatched junction bases: 11. The CDR3 loop is CASSSRTSGGQWYTGELFF. CDR3 nucleotides: TGTGCCAGCAGTTCCCGGACTAGCGGGGGCCAGTGGTACACCGGGGAGCTGTTTTTT.

CDR3 DNA: TGTGCCAGCAGTTTACTAATCTACAATGAGCAGTTCTTC. Translating gives CASSLLIYNEQFF. The chain joins TRBV28 to TRBJ2-1; no reliable D call. CDR1 and CDR2 from the germline V gene are MDHEN and SYDVKM. Trimming took 2 bases from V and 3 from J, leaving 5 bases between them. The CDR3 sequence is 13 residues long.

The rearrangement joins TRBV29-1 to TRBJ1-2; D perhaps matches TRBD1 (6 bases). Per the germline V gene, CDR1 is SQVTM and CDR2 is ANQGSEA. V lost 7 bases, J lost 6 bases, and 18 bases lay in between. The CDR3 runs 13 residues. DNA of the CDR3: TGCAGCGGCAGGGGCCCGGGGGGACATGGCTACACCTTC. Residues: CSGRGPGGHGYTF.

This sequence joins TRBV5-1 and TRBJ1-6; 7 nucleotides agree with TRBD1. Germline V gene lookup returns CDR1 SGHRS and CDR2 YFSETQ. Unmatched junction bases numbered 4, after V lost 4 bases and J lost 3 bases. The CDR3 runs to 15 residues. The CDR3: CASSGTESYNSPLHF. In DNA form, the CDR3 reads TGCGCCAGCAGCGGGACAGAAAGCTATAATTCACCCCTCCACTTT.

This clone was found a few times. This rearrangement joins TRBV29-1 to TRBJ1-5; D is undetermined. In germline, CDR1 is SQVTM, CDR2 ANQGSEA. V lost 5 bases to trimming and J lost 1 base, with 6 bases between them. The CDR3 runs 12 residues. CDR3 region: CSVSMSNQPQHF. The DNA for the CDR3 is TGCAGCGTTAGTATGAGCAATCAGCCCCAGCATTTT.

CDR3 residues: CASSLDRDQPQHF. The CDR3 DNA reads as TGTGCCAGCAGCTTGGACCGAGATCAGCCCCAGCATTTT. The chain employs TRBV5-4 and TRBJ1-5, with D hard to call. CDR1 SGHNT and CDR2 YYREEE come from the germline V gene (reference sequence). This CDR3 region has 13 residues. The V gene lost 0 bases and the J gene lost 5 bases, with 6 bases spanning the gap.

The gene calls are TRBV11-2 and TRBJ1-5, with D unclear. This CDR3 is built from 16 residues. CDR1 is SGHAT, CDR2 FQNNGV, per germline. The V and J ends lost 0 bases and 1 base respectively, with 10 bases between them. The chain's CDR3 is CASSLDSAASNQPQHF. The CDR3 DNA reads TGTGCCAGCAGCTTAGATTCGGCGGCCAGCAATCAGCCCCAGCATTTT. Filled out from reference TRBV11-2 and TRBJ1-5, the complete variable domain reads EAGVAQSPRYKIIEKRQSVAFWCNPISGHATLYWYQQILGQGPKLLIQFQNNGVVDDSQLPKDRFSAERLKGVDSTLKIQPAKLEDSAVYLCASSLDSAASNQPQHFGDGTRLSIL.

V is TRBV30 and J is TRBJ1-3; D remains unclear. This CDR3 is 14 amino acids long. Trimming removed 0 bases from V and 2 bases from J, with 8 bases in between. Germline V gene data show CDR1 as GTSNPN and CDR2 as SVGIG (reference sequence). CDR3 in DNA: TGTGCCTGGAGTGTACATCGGACTGGAAACACCATATATTTT. It specifies CAWSVHRTGNTIYF.

The rearrangement joins TRBV15 to TRBJ1-6, with D possibly being TRBD1 (5 bases). The ends were cut back, 0 bases at V and 9 bases at J, with 12 bases in the middle. This CDR3 region has 15 residues. Germline CDR1 reads LNHNV; CDR2 reads YYDKDF (reference sequence). In DNA form, the CDR3 reads TGTGCCACCAGCAGAGATGGGGGGGACGTTTCACCCCTCCACTTT. As protein: CATSRDGGDVSPLHF.

The V gene is TRBV28, the J gene TRBJ2-5, with D possibly TRBD2 on 6 matching bases. Trimming removed 6 bases at V and 2 bases at J, with 13 bases between. Germline loops: CDR1 MDHEN, CDR2 SYDVKM. The CDR3 spans 14 residues. CDR3 in DNA: TGTGCCAGCAGAAAGGTCGGGGGTCAAGAGACCCAGTACTTC. Amino acid sequence: CASRKVGGQETQYF.